These 28 T cell receptor beta chains were all obtained from the same sample, sequenced in a study of CD8+ T cells in alopecia areata. Sequencing templates came from extracted RNA that was reverse transcribed into cDNA. TCRdb's copy holds only in-frame clones and misses some; the assay was immunoSEQ multiplex PCR. The sample includes 150,000 to 200,000 clones, roughly 66% of them seen just once. Regarding treatment: oral pan-JAK inhibitor, 5-10 mg twice daily. The material was CD4+ T cells sorted from blood, obtained at week 24, from a patient treated with tofacitinib. These receptors originate from a human donor with alopecia areata.

The J gene is TRBJ1-4, the V gene TRBV11-2, with a weak D call TRBD1 (6 bases). This CDR3 is built from 15 residues. Germline V lookup: CDR1 SGHAT, CDR2 FQNNGV. Trimming left V 0 bases short and J 8 bases short, with 13 bases between. CDR3 coding DNA: TGTGCCAGCAGCTTAGAAGGGGGTCAGCTCGAAAAACTGTTTTTT. Residues: CASSLEGGQLEKLFF.

The chain employs TRBV13 and TRBJ2-7; D might be TRBD1 (5 bases). Germline V lookup: CDR1 PRHDT, CDR2 FYEKMQ (reference sequence). The CDR3 loop spans 15 amino acids. The ends were cut back, 0 bases at V and 1 base at J, with 10 bases in the middle. CDR3 region: CASSLGRVKSYEQYF. The CDR3, as DNA: TGTGCCAGCAGCTTAGGCAGGGTGAAGTCCTACGAGCAGTACTTC.

V gene TRBV4-3 combines with J gene TRBJ1-5, with a possible D match to TRBD1 (5 bases). The CDR3 is 13 amino acids. Germline V gives CDR1 LGHNA, CDR2 YSLEER. The ends were cut back, 0 bases at V and 5 bases at J, with 5 bases in the middle. CDR3 nucleotides: TGCGCCAGCAGCCAAGACAGGGATCAGCCCCAGCATTTT. This gives the protein CASSQDRDQPQHF.

The chain carries TRBV11-3 and TRBJ2-1; 15 nucleotides align to TRBD2. The CDR3 extends over 16 amino acids. Losses at the gene ends were 3 bases for V and 10 bases for J; bases not matched to a gene: 7. Germline CDR1 SGHNT, CDR2 YENEEA. CDR3 sequence (DNA): TGTGCCAGCAGCTTCTGGGGACTAGCGGGGGGCGTAGAGCAGTTCTTC. It codes for CASSFWGLAGGVEQFF.

The sample holds one count of this clone. The CDR3 DNA is TGTGCCAGCAGCTTAGGGGACTTTACCTACGAGCAGTACTTC. It encodes CASSLGDFTYEQYF. The genes are TRBV7-9 and TRBJ2-7; D might be TRBD2 (6 bases). V was cut by 1 base and J by 2 bases, with 9 bases left in between. The CDR3 loop spans 14 amino acids. CDR1 is SEHNR, CDR2 FQNEAQ, per germline (reference sequence).

This clone was detected only once. V gene TRBV29-1 combines with J gene TRBJ2-3, with D possibly being TRBD2 (6 bases). The germline gives CDR1 SQVTM, CDR2 ANQGSEA. The CDR3 totals 14 residues. Trimming cost V 4 bases and J 3 bases, with 14 bases left between them. In DNA form, the CDR3 reads TGCAGCGTTGGGTCCTTAGGGAGGACAGATACGCAGTATTTT. This translates into CSVGSLGRTDTQYF.

This chain uses TRBV30 with TRBJ1-1; D unresolved. CDR1 and CDR2 from the germline V gene are GTSNPN and SVGIG (reference sequence). The CDR3 spans 12 residues. Between the trimmed V and J ends, which lost 3 bases and 1 base, there was a span of 6 bases. The CDR3 DNA is TGTGCCTGGAGGGTACAGAACACTGAAGCTTTCTTT. Residues: CAWRVQNTEAFF. Full variable domain (missing parts from reference TRBV30 and TRBJ1-1): SQTIHQWPATLVQPVGSPLSLECTVEGTSNPNLYWYRQAAGRGLQLLFYSVGIGQISSEVPQNLSASRPQDRQFILSSKKLLLSDSGFYLCAWRVQNTEAFFGQGTRLTVV.

The chain links TRBV29-1 to TRBJ1-2, with unresolved D. Trimming cost V 4 bases and J 2 bases, with 5 bases left between them. The CDR3 loop spans 11 amino acids. Germline loops: CDR1 SQVTM, CDR2 ANQGSEA. The CDR3 nucleotides read TGCAGCGTTGCGGGGAACTATGGCTACACCTTC. Translating gives CSVAGNYGYTF.

The rearrangement uses TRBV5-1 and TRBJ2-1; D uncertain. The length of the CDR3 is 16 residues. Germline loops: CDR1 SGHRS, CDR2 YFSETQ. V was shortened by 0 bases and J by 7 bases, with 17 bases between the two germline ends. CDR3 in amino acids: CASSLAFGLVSNEQFF. The CDR3 coding sequence is TGCGCCAGCAGCTTGGCCTTTGGGCTAGTGAGTAATGAGCAGTTCTTC. The variable domain in full, with the rest retrieved from reference TRBV5-1 and TRBJ2-1, is KAGVTQTPRYLIKTRGQQVTLSCSPISGHRSVSWYQQTPGQGLQFLFEYFSETQRNKGNFPGRFSGRQFSNSRSEMNVSTLELGDSALYLCASSLAFGLVSNEQFFGPGTRLTVL.

This chain connects TRBV30 to TRBJ2-1; TRBD2 matches at 13 bases. Unmatched junction bases numbered 4, after V lost 2 bases and J lost 6 bases. CDR3 length equals 15 residues. The germline V gene encodes CDR1 GTSNPN and CDR2 SVGIG (reference sequence). The CDR3: CAWSPGTSGINEQFF. CDR3 DNA sequence: TGTGCCTGGAGTCCCGGGACTAGCGGGATCAATGAGCAGTTCTTC. The whole variable domain, filled in from reference TRBV30 and TRBJ2-1, reads SQTIHQWPATLVQPVGSPLSLECTVEGTSNPNLYWYRQAAGRGLQLLFYSVGIGQISSEVPQNLSASRPQDRQFILSSKKLLLSDSGFYLCAWSPGTSGINEQFFGPGTRLTVL.

The chain uses TRBV4-2 and TRBJ1-4; D remains unclear. This CDR3 region has 14 residues. Germline-derived CDR1 and CDR2 are LGHNA and YNFKEQ. V shed 4 bases and J shed 2 bases, with 8 bases lying between them. The CDR3, as DNA: TGTGCCAGCAGCCCCCAGAGGACTAATGAAAAACTGTTTTTT. Its translation is CASSPQRTNEKLFF.

This clone was picked up one time. The V gene is TRBV25-1, the J gene TRBJ2-7; D is perhaps TRBD1 (5 bases). This CDR3 region has 11 residues. Germline V CDR1 and CDR2: MGHDK, SYGVNS. V was cut by 5 bases and J by 7 bases, with 9 bases left in between. Here the CDR3 reads CASSSSGEQYF. As DNA, the CDR3 is TGTGCCAGCAGTTCCTCAGGGGAGCAGTACTTC.

The chain joins TRBV29-1 to TRBJ2-5; 7 positions match TRBD1. Germline V lookup: CDR1 SQVTM, CDR2 ANQGSEA. This CDR3 region has 13 residues. With V trimmed by 8 bases and J by 5 bases, 11 bases remained unmatched. CDR3 nucleotides: TGCAGCATTAGACAGGGTGTAAGGGAGACCCAGTACTTC. Translating gives CSIRQGVRETQYF. Full variable domain (missing parts from reference TRBV29-1 and TRBJ2-5): SAVISQKPSRDICQRGTSLTIQCQVDSQVTMMFWYRQQPGQSLTLIATANQGSEATYESGFVIDKFPISRPNLTFSTLTVSNMSPEDSSIYLCSIRQGVRETQYFGPGTRLLVL.

This chain connects TRBV15 to TRBJ1-5; D perhaps matches TRBD1 (6 bases). This CDR3 contains 16 residues. V was trimmed by 3 bases and J by 0 bases, leaving 12 bases between them. Germline V gene lookup returns CDR1 LNHNV and CDR2 YYDKDF (reference sequence). This CDR3 is CATSRAGTLSNQPQHF. CDR3 bases: TGTGCCACCAGCAGGGCAGGGACACTTAGCAATCAGCCCCAGCATTTT.

The rearrangement joins TRBV9 to TRBJ2-6; no reliable D call. This CDR3 region has 16 residues. With 1 base removed from V and 0 bases from J, the gap between germline ends came to 8 bases. CDR1 and CDR2 from the germline V gene are SGDLS and YYNGEE. The chain's CDR3 is CASSVPWVSGANVLTF. DNA for the CDR3: TGTGCCAGCAGCGTACCCTGGGTCTCTGGGGCCAACGTCCTGACTTTC.

The chain recombines TRBV30 with TRBJ1-2, with unresolved D. Germline values: CDR1 GTSNPN, CDR2 SVGIG (reference sequence). V was pared by 2 bases and J by 8 bases, with 15 bases between. CDR3 length: 13 amino acids. Here the CDR3 reads CAWSRGDPPGYTF. The CDR3 nucleotides are TGTGCCTGGAGTCGTGGCGACCCTCCGGGCTACACCTTC.

This chain's CDR3 is CSASRLWEQYF. CDR3 coding DNA: TGCAGTGCCTCCCGACTATGGGAGCAGTACTTC. The gene calls are TRBV20-1 and TRBJ2-7; possibly TRBD2 for D (5 bases). The CDR3 runs to 11 residues. Trimming left V 6 bases short and J 7 bases short, with 13 bases between. Germline-derived CDR1 and CDR2 are DFQATT and SNEGSKA (reference sequence).

CDR3 region: CASSYQTSGTYEQYF. CDR3 DNA sequence: TGTGCCAGCAGCTATCAGACTAGCGGCACCTACGAGCAGTACTTC. The V call is TRBV7-9, the J call TRBJ2-7; 9 bases agree with TRBD2. Per the germline V gene, CDR1 is SEHNR and CDR2 is FQNEAQ (reference sequence). J was trimmed by 2 bases and V by 4 bases; bases with no gene match: 6. This CDR3 comprises 15 residues.

V is TRBV30 and J is TRBJ1-3; TRBD1 matches 8 bases. The V gene end was trimmed by 5 bases and the J gene end by 0 bases; junction bases not matched to a gene: 3. This CDR3 spans 14 amino acids. Germline-derived CDR1 and CDR2 are GTSNPN and SVGIG (reference sequence). The CDR3 nucleotides are TGTGCCTGGGCGGACAGGGCCTCTGGAAACACCATATATTTT. This gives the protein CAWADRASGNTIYF. Together with reference TRBV30 and TRBJ1-3, the CDR3 gives the full variable domain: SQTIHQWPATLVQPVGSPLSLECTVEGTSNPNLYWYRQAAGRGLQLLFYSVGIGQISSEVPQNLSASRPQDRQFILSSKKLLLSDSGFYLCAWADRASGNTIYFGEGSWLTVV.

The genes are TRBV2 and TRBJ1-2, with 7 bases that match TRBD1. From germline, CDR1 is SNHLY and CDR2 FYNNEI. J gave up 8 bases and V 4 bases, and 1 base lay outside the gene matches. The CDR3 is made up of 11 amino acids. CDR3 sequence: CASSVTGGYTF. The CDR3 nucleotides read TGTGCCAGCAGTGTGACAGGGGGCTACACCTTC. The whole variable domain, remainder taken from reference TRBV2 and TRBJ1-2, is EPEVTQTPSHQVTQMGQEVILRCVPISNHLYFYWYRQILGQKVEFLVSFYNNEISEKSEIFDDQFSVERPDGSNFTLKIRSTKLEDSAMYFCASSVTGGYTFGSGTRLTVV.

This rearrangement joins TRBV29-1 to TRBJ1-2, with D hard to call. V gave up 3 bases and J gave up 2 bases, with 7 bases separating them. This CDR3 spans 12 amino acids. Germline-derived CDR1 and CDR2 are SQVTM and ANQGSEA. CDR3 sequence reads: CSVESGNYGYTF. CDR3 sequence (DNA): TGCAGCGTTGAGTCTGGGAACTATGGCTACACCTTC.

The rearrangement joins TRBV11-2 to TRBJ2-2; a possible D gene is TRBD1 (6 bases). The V and J ends lost 4 bases and 6 bases respectively, with 15 bases between them. Germline loops: CDR1 SGHAT, CDR2 FQNNGV. The CDR3 runs to 15 residues. CDR3: CASSSTPTGSGELFF. The CDR3 DNA follows: TGTGCCAGCAGCTCCACACCAACAGGGTCCGGGGAGCTGTTTTTT.

This chain links TRBV7-3 with TRBJ2-2; D unclear. Trimming pared 2 bases from V and 3 bases from J, leaving 4 bases between. This CDR3 spans 13 amino acids. Looked up from germline, CDR1 is SGHTA and CDR2 is FQGTGA. This CDR3 reads CASSLGDTGELFF. The CDR3, as DNA: TGTGCCAGCAGCTTAGGGGACACCGGGGAGCTGTTTTTT.

V usage is TRBV19 and J usage is TRBJ2-3, with 9 bases fitting TRBD1. Germline CDR1 and CDR2: LNHDA and SQIVND (reference sequence). The J segment lost 2 bases and the V segment lost 6 bases, leaving 3 bases of the junction unmatched. The length of the CDR3 is 14 residues. The CDR3 spells CASSRTGATDTQYF. The CDR3 DNA is TGTGCCAGTAGCCGGACAGGGGCCACAGATACGCAGTATTTT.

There are a few counts of this clone. V is TRBV5-1 and J is TRBJ2-5; TRBD1 might be the D (6 bases). CDR1 is SGHRS, CDR2 YFSETQ, per germline. The CDR3 is 18 residues long. Deletions cut 0 bases from V and 3 bases from J, with 21 bases between. The CDR3 coding sequence is TGCGCCAGCAGCTTGGGCCAACGATCGGGACAATGGGAAGAGACCCAGTACTTC. It is translated as CASSLGQRSGQWEETQYF.

As to this clone: The identical CDR3 is also encoded by other nucleotide sequences in the sample. The V gene is TRBV29-1, the J gene TRBJ1-1, with a weak D call TRBD1 (5 bases). CDR3 size: 13 residues. With 5 bases removed from V and 0 bases from J, the gap between germline ends came to 10 bases. Germline-derived CDR1 and CDR2 are SQVTM and ANQGSEA. The CDR3 bases are TGCAGCGTTTCGGGACGGCTGAACACTGAAGCTTTCTTT. Translating gives CSVSGRLNTEAFF.

The chain has TRBV5-1 and TRBJ2-6; perhaps D is TRBD1 or TRBD2 (5 bases each). With 4 bases removed from V and 0 bases from J, the gap between germline ends came to 11 bases. CDR3 length equals 16 residues. From germline, CDR1 is SGHRS and CDR2 YFSETQ. The CDR3: CASSTDGTSGANVLTF. The CDR3 nucleotides read TGCGCCAGCAGCACGGACGGGACCTCTGGGGCCAACGTCCTGACTTTC.

This clone has a handful of counts. The chain couples TRBV10-3 to TRBJ2-2; the D gene is possibly TRBD2 (6 bases). Germline CDR1 and CDR2: ENHRY and SYGVKD. The length of the CDR3 is 18 residues. Trimming removed 0 bases from V and 0 bases from J, with 14 bases in between. DNA for the CDR3: TGTGCCATCAGTGAGTCGAAGGTGGTAGCGGCGAACACCGGGGAGCTGTTTTTT. Its translation: CAISESKVVAANTGELFF.